This T cell receptor (beta chain) was identified in a study of T-cell reconstitution after alpha-beta-depleted transplantation in children. Study findings and constraints: One year after transplant, T-cell counts and diversity came mostly from newly produced T cells.

This clonotype showed up many times. What it binds is not known. V was pared by 2 bases and J by 10 bases, with 15 bases between. This CDR3 spans 15 amino acids. Germline V gives CDR1 MDHEN, CDR2 SYDVKM. A TCRbeta library incorporating unique molecular identifiers was prepared. TCRdb called the PCR reads again in MiXCR, with one record for every CDR3 protein. The sample gives about 300,000 distinct CDR3 sequences, roughly 8.2% of which show up once; approximately 9.1% is in the top ten. The sequences come from peripheral blood, collected 360 days after TCRalphabeta/CD19-depleted stem cell transplant. This receptor was obtained from a female patient aged 2-9 years who had a stem cell transplant for Fanconi anemia, so the T cells may come from the graft donor. This chain links TRBV28 with TRBJ1-6; D call uncertain. CDR3 sequence (DNA): TGTGCCAGCAGTTTACTGGCAGATAATTCCTCACCCCTCCACTTT. Translating gives CASSLLADNSSPLHF.